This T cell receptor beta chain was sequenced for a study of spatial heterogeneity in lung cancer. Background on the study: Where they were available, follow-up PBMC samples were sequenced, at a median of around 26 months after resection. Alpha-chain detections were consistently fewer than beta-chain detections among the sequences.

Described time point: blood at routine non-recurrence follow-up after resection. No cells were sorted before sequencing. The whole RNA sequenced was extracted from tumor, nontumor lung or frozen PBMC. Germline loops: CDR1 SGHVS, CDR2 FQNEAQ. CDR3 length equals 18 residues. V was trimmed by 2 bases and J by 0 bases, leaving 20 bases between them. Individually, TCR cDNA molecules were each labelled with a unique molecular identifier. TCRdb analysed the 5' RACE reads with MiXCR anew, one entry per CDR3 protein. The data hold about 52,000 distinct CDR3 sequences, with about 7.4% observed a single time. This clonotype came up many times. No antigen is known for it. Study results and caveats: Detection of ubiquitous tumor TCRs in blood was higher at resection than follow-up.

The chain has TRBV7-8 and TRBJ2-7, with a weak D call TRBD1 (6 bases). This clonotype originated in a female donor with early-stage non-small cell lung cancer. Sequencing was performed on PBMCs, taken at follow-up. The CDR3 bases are TGTGCCAGCAGCTTATATATACGCCCCGGGACACTCTCCTACGAGCAGTACTTC. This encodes CASSLYIRPGTLSYEQYF.